The TCR beta chain described here comes from a study of human T cells and chemical hapten exposure. MiXCR, applied by TCRdb to the RACE reads, yields one record per CDR3 protein. Of some 340,000 distinct CDR3 sequences in the sample, roughly 6.9% were seen once. This CDR3 region has 17 residues. The trim removed 2 bases at V and 2 bases at J, leaving 8 bases unmatched. The time point was: patch test 1, 2 weeks after DPC sensitization. Treatment denoted: therapeutic diphenylcyclopropenone sensitization with weekly scalp DPC. V and J are TRBV12-3 or TRBV12-4 and TRBJ1-2; 10 bases fit TRBD1. This sequence originates from a woman aged 18-29 years with alopecia areata. Some clones in this sample may be carry-over from other donors' samples. The source material was whole blood, sampled in connection with sensitization to the hapten diphenylcyclopropenone (DPC). The CDR3 loop is CASSLLTSGQGNYGYTF. The CDR3 coding sequence is TGTGCCAGCAGTTTACTAACGTCGGGACAGGGGAACTATGGCTACACCTTC.